This TCR beta chain was documented in a study of OX40 agonist ivuxolimab in advanced cancers. Sequenced by immunoSEQ multiplex PCR; TCRdb stores in-frame clones only, minus some. The sample lists around 61,000 clones, 80% to 95% seen once, with approximately 23% in the top ten. The germline CDR1 and CDR2 sequences are SGHTA and FQGNSA. The V gene lost 5 bases and the J gene lost 8 bases, with 15 bases spanning the gap. This CDR3 spans 13 amino acids. The genes are TRBV7-2 and TRBJ1-2; D might be TRBD1 (6 bases). Specimen: CD4+ or CD8+ T cells sorted from blood, collected in a trial of the OX40 agonist ivuxolimab. This receptor was taken from an adult with an advanced solid tumor such as melanoma, head and neck, liver or kidney cancer. CDR3 DNA: TGTGCCAGCAGCCCCGGGACATTAGTCGGCTACACCTTC. It is translated as CASSPGTLVGYTF.